One sample yielded the 31 T cell receptor beta chains listed below, sequenced in a study of T-cell reconstitution after alpha-beta-depleted transplantation in children. The library targeted TCRbeta and was prepared with unique molecular identifiers. TCRdb used MiXCR to reprocess the PCR reads, holding one entry per CDR3 protein. The sample gives under 75,000 distinct CDR3 sequences, about a tenth of which show up once; approximately 13% is in the top ten. The starting material was PBMCs, obtained before TCRalphabeta/CD19-depleted stem cell transplant. Receptors originate from a boy under 18 with acute myeloid leukemia, due to receive a stem cell transplant.

This clonotype was detected ten times or more. This chain uses TRBV12-3 or TRBV12-4 with TRBJ2-5; maybe TRBD1 (6 bases). CDR3 size: 16 residues. Trimming removed 2 bases at V and 2 bases at J, with 15 bases between. In DNA, the CDR3 is TGTGCCAGCAGTTTATCGTACAGGGCCTTACAAGAGACCCAGTACTTC. Translating gives CASSLSYRALQETQYF.

This clonotype was detected ten times or more. V is TRBV12-3 or TRBV12-4 and J is TRBJ1-5, with 10 bases matching TRBD1. Trimming took 6 bases from V and 6 from J; bases not matched to a gene: 11. The CDR3 has 16 residues. CDR3 DNA: TGTGCCAGCAGCGGAGGCGGGACAGGGGAAGGTCAGCCCCAGCATTTT. As protein: CASSGGGTGEGQPQHF.

This clonotype was picked up many times. V and J are TRBV7-2 and TRBJ1-1; maybe TRBD1 (5 bases). V lost 1 base and J 4 bases, leaving 10 bases between the germline ends. Germline lookup yields CDR1 SGHTA and CDR2 FQGNSA. The CDR3 covers 14 residues. This CDR3 is CASSLEGRITEAFF. In DNA form, the CDR3 reads TGTGCCAGCAGCTTAGAGGGACGGATCACTGAAGCTTTCTTT. The complete variable domain, with remaining parts taken from reference TRBV7-2 and TRBJ1-1, reads GAGVSQSPSNKVTEKGKDVELRCDPISGHTALYWYRQSLGQGLEFLIYFQGNSAPDKSGLPSDRFSAERTGGSVSTLTIQRTQQEDSAVYLCASSLEGRITEAFFGQGTRLTVV.

This clonotype was detected ten times or more. J is TRBJ2-1 and V is TRBV27, with D perhaps TRBD2 (5 bases). CDR1 MNHEY and CDR2 SMNVEV come from the germline V gene (reference sequence). The CDR3 contains 15 residues. Trimming shortened V by 7 bases and J by 4 bases, and 17 bases separated the two germline ends. The CDR3: CASTRDWESYNEQFF. The CDR3 coding sequence is TGTGCCAGCACCCGGGATTGGGAATCGTACAATGAGCAGTTCTTC.

This sequence joins TRBV19 and TRBJ1-5, with 8 bases matching TRBD1. With 3 bases clipped from V and 5 bases from J, the junction kept 0 bases outside the gene matches. The germline V gene encodes CDR1 LNHDA and CDR2 SQIVND (reference sequence). The CDR3 is 13 residues long. CDR3 DNA sequence: TGTGCCAGTAGTATGGACAGGGATCAGCCCCAGCATTTT. Translated: CASSMDRDQPQHF.

The J gene is TRBJ1-4, the V gene TRBV18, with D maybe TRBD1 (5 bases). Germline V lookup: CDR1 KGHSH, CDR2 LQKENI. Trimming took 4 bases from V and 7 from J, leaving 10 bases between them. The CDR3 is 13 residues long. The CDR3 DNA is TGTGCCAGCTCACTATCCCAGGGTGAAAAACTGTTTTTT. This translates into CASSLSQGEKLFF.

The chain links TRBV6-5 to TRBJ1-2, with D unclear. With 7 bases removed from V and 3 bases from J, the gap between germline ends came to 15 bases. The germline CDR1 and CDR2 sequences are MNHEY and SVGAGI. CDR3 size: 14 residues. The CDR3, as DNA: TGTGCCAGCAAGAACGCAGGCTCCCACTATGGCTACACCTTC. Protein: CASKNAGSHYGYTF.

This chain connects TRBV9 to TRBJ2-2, with TRBD2 matching 11 bases. This CDR3 contains 19 residues. CDR1 and CDR2 (germline): SGDLS, YYNGEE. Germline trimming cut 4 bases from V and 1 base from J; bases unmatched to any gene: 12. CDR3 loop: CASSPNYSGTSGNTGELFF. In DNA, the CDR3 is TGTGCCAGCAGCCCGAACTACTCCGGGACTAGCGGGAACACCGGGGAGCTGTTTTTT.

There are many counts of this clonotype. The chain combines TRBV9 with TRBJ2-7; TRBD2 agrees at 8 bases. The CDR3 length is 12 residues. V was clipped by 10 bases and J by 5 bases; unmatched bases: 8. Looked up from germline, CDR1 is SGDLS and CDR2 is YYNGEE. The CDR3 DNA is TGTGCCCCTCAGGGCGGGAGGCACGAGCAGTACTTC. This encodes CAPQGGRHEQYF.

This clonotype was counted at least ten times. This chain links TRBV4-2 with TRBJ2-1; possibly TRBD1 for D (6 bases). Trimming shortened V by 2 bases and J by 5 bases, and 22 bases separated the two germline ends. Germline CDR1 is LGHNA and CDR2 is YNFKEQ. The CDR3 contains 18 residues. DNA of the CDR3: TGTGCCAGCAGCCAACCGAGGACAGTATCAGGGGCCCACAATGAGCAGTTCTTC. Its translation: CASSQPRTVSGAHNEQFF.

This clonotype was counted at least ten times. The chain uses TRBV20-1 and TRBJ1-3, with D perhaps TRBD1 (6 bases). The CDR3 has 11 residues. The V end lost 5 bases, the J end lost 16 bases, and 18 bases lay between the germline ends. Germline V gives CDR1 DFQATT, CDR2 SNEGSKA (reference sequence). This chain's CDR3 is CSADLADRLYF. CDR3 DNA sequence: TGCAGTGCTGACCTCGCTGACAGGTTGTATTTT.

This clonotype was counted many times. The CDR3 reads CASSPKGAPGNTIYF. CDR3 DNA: TGTGCCAGCTCACCTAAGGGGGCTCCTGGAAACACCATATATTTT. The chain has TRBV18 and TRBJ1-3; 7 nucleotides agree with TRBD1. Germline CDR1 KGHSH, CDR2 LQKENI. V was pared by 3 bases and J by 2 bases, with 4 bases of the junction left unmatched. The CDR3 loop spans 15 amino acids. The whole variable domain, filled in from reference TRBV18 and TRBJ1-3, reads NAGVMQNPRHLVRRRGQEARLRCSPMKGHSHVYWYRQLPEEGLKFMVYLQKENIIDESGMPKERFSAEFPKEGPSILRIQQVVRGDSAAYFCASSPKGAPGNTIYFGEGSWLTVV.

This clonotype came up many times. The CDR3 loop reads CSVESRLYGYTF. The CDR3 bases are TGCAGCGTTGAGAGCCGGCTCTATGGCTACACCTTC. The V call is TRBV29-1, the J call TRBJ1-2; D not resolved. The V end was cut by 3 bases, the J end by 4 bases, with 9 bases between. This CDR3 has 12 amino acids. Germline assignment: CDR1 SQVTM and CDR2 ANQGSEA.

This clonotype was recorded many times. The V and J genes are TRBV7-9 and TRBJ2-7; perhaps TRBD2 as D (6 bases). This CDR3 has 13 amino acids. Per germline, CDR1 SEHNR and CDR2 FQNEAQ (reference sequence). V was shortened by 0 bases and J by 6 bases, with 9 bases between the two germline ends. The CDR3 protein is CASSLAGGSEQYV. The CDR3 DNA sequence: TGTGCCAGCAGCTTAGCTGGGGGGAGCGAGCAGTACGTC.

The chain is built from TRBV18 and TRBJ1-1; tentatively, D is TRBD1 (6 bases). The germline V gene has CDR1 KGHSH and CDR2 LQKENI. The ends were cut back, 3 bases at V and 1 base at J, with 9 bases in the middle. This CDR3 spans 14 amino acids. In DNA, the CDR3 is TGTGCCAGCTCACCGACAGGAGGGAACACTGAAGCTTTCTTT. This gives the protein CASSPTGGNTEAFF.

This clonotype was seen many times. The chain recombines TRBV7-8 with TRBJ1-4; D gene unclear. There are 16 residues in the CDR3. V lost 3 bases and J lost 0, with 11 bases in between. Germline lookup yields CDR1 SGHVS and CDR2 FQNEAQ. The chain's CDR3 is CASSLWSTPTNEKLFF. The CDR3 DNA is TGTGCCAGCAGCTTGTGGTCTACTCCAACTAATGAAAAACTGTTTTTT.

The table lists this clonotype with many counts. The CDR3 loop is CASSQGRDRAQDEQFF. CDR3 nucleotides: TGCGCCAGCAGCCAAGGCCGGGACAGGGCACAAGATGAGCAGTTCTTC. This chain connects TRBV4-1 to TRBJ2-1, with 9 bases aligning to TRBD1. After removal of 1 base from V and 8 bases from J, the junction contained 9 bases not matched to a gene. The germline CDR1 and CDR2 sequences are MGHRA and YSYEKL. The CDR3 loop spans 16 amino acids.

The table lists this clonotype with many counts. The chain uses TRBV14 and TRBJ2-1; tentative D call: TRBD2 (5 bases). Germline CDR1 SGHDN, CDR2 FVKESK. The V end lost 3 bases, the J end lost 2 bases, and 14 bases lay between the germline ends. The CDR3 spans 16 residues. Written as DNA, the CDR3 is TGTGCCAGCAGCCAGAGGGCAGATAACCCCTACAATGAGCAGTTCTTC. Amino acids: CASSQRADNPYNEQFF.

The rearrangement links TRBV15 to TRBJ2-1, with a tentative D call TRBD1 (6 bases). V lost 2 bases and J lost 7, with 21 bases in between. Germline values: CDR1 LNHNV, CDR2 YYDKDF (reference sequence). The length of the CDR3 is 17 residues. CDR3: CATSRPQGFTLGNEQFF. The CDR3 coding sequence is TGTGCCACCAGCAGACCGCAGGGGTTCACCTTGGGTAATGAGCAGTTCTTC.

This clonotype was seen ten or more times. CDR3 sequence (DNA): TGTGCCAGCAGCTTAGGTGGGGGGGAGGGCACAGATACGCAGTATTTT. It yields the protein CASSLGGGEGTDTQYF. The chain couples TRBV7-2 to TRBJ2-3; 7 bases match TRBD2. Germline trimming cut 1 base from V and 1 base from J; bases unmatched to any gene: 5. This CDR3 region has 16 residues. Germline V CDR1 and CDR2: SGHTA, FQGNSA.

This clonotype was observed at least ten times. The rearrangement links TRBV5-1 to TRBJ2-1; no clear D. This CDR3 is 15 amino acids long. V lost 1 base to trimming and J lost 0 bases, with 8 bases between them. Germline values: CDR1 SGHRS, CDR2 YFSETQ. The chain's CDR3 is CASSLKLSSYNEQFF. The CDR3 DNA is TGCGCCAGCAGCTTGAAATTGAGCTCCTACAATGAGCAGTTCTTC. Filled out from reference TRBV5-1 and TRBJ2-1, the complete variable domain reads KAGVTQTPRYLIKTRGQQVTLSCSPISGHRSVSWYQQTPGQGLQFLFEYFSETQRNKGNFPGRFSGRQFSNSRSEMNVSTLELGDSALYLCASSLKLSSYNEQFFGPGTRLTVL.

This clonotype was detected many times. This sequence joins TRBV29-1 and TRBJ1-1; TRBD1 matches at 7 bases. Germline values: CDR1 SQVTM, CDR2 ANQGSEA. V gave up 3 bases and J gave up 10 bases; unmatched junction bases: 14. The CDR3 consists of 14 residues. The CDR3 spells CSVETGNWVSPAFF. CDR3 nucleotide sequence: TGCAGCGTTGAGACAGGGAATTGGGTCTCCCCAGCTTTCTTT.

The chain carries TRBV5-1 and TRBJ2-5, with D hard to call. The germline V gene encodes CDR1 SGHRS and CDR2 YFSETQ. V was trimmed by 2 bases and J by 3 bases, leaving 11 bases between them. There are 14 residues in the CDR3. CDR3 sequence (DNA): TGCGCCAGCAGCTTAGGTGGGGTTGAAGAGACCCAGTACTTC. This encodes CASSLGGVEETQYF.

Ten or more counts support this clonotype. This sequence joins TRBV6-2 or TRBV6-3 and TRBJ2-5; no definite D call. Germline-derived CDR1 and CDR2 are MNHEY and SVGEGT. The CDR3 extends over 18 amino acids. The V end lost 2 bases, the J end lost 1 base, and 20 bases lay between the germline ends. CDR3 nucleotides: TGTGCCAGCAGTTACCCTTACTCGGGCCAGCCTTCCCAAGAGACCCAGTACTTC. As protein: CASSYPYSGQPSQETQYF.

This clonotype was detected ten times or more. The chain recombines TRBV29-1 with TRBJ2-5, with a weak D call TRBD1 (5 bases). Germline loops: CDR1 SQVTM, CDR2 ANQGSEA. V was shortened by 6 bases and J by 5 bases, with 16 bases between the two germline ends. This CDR3 is 13 amino acids long. The CDR3 region has the DNA TGCAGCGTAGCCCCAGGGCTCCTCGAGACCCAGTACTTC. This gives the protein CSVAPGLLETQYF.

There are many counts of this clonotype. The gene calls are TRBV20-1 and TRBJ2-2, with D unclear. V dropped 4 bases and J dropped 6 bases, with 9 bases sitting between them. In germline, CDR1 is DFQATT, CDR2 SNEGSKA (reference sequence). The CDR3 has 12 residues. The CDR3 DNA is TGCAGTGCTACTAAGGTTTCCGGGGAGCTGTTTTTT. This translates into CSATKVSGELFF.

The rearrangement joins TRBV7-2 to TRBJ2-7; no firm D call. Germline loops: CDR1 SGHTA, CDR2 FQGNSA. This CDR3 comprises 15 residues. V dropped 3 bases and J dropped 3 bases, with 15 bases sitting between them. The CDR3 sequence: CASSFHPRTLYEQYF. The CDR3, as DNA: TGTGCCAGCAGCTTCCACCCTAGAACCCTCTACGAGCAGTACTTC. The full variable domain, rest sourced from reference TRBV7-2 and TRBJ2-7, is GAGVSQSPSNKVTEKGKDVELRCDPISGHTALYWYRQSLGQGLEFLIYFQGNSAPDKSGLPSDRFSAERTGGSVSTLTIQRTQQEDSAVYLCASSFHPRTLYEQYFGPGTRLTVT.

This clonotype was found many times. V gene TRBV7-2 combines with J gene TRBJ2-7; 7 nucleotides agree with TRBD2. The ends lost 3 bases at V and 4 bases at J; junction bases unmatched: 12. The CDR3 length is 16 residues. The germline V gene encodes CDR1 SGHTA and CDR2 FQGNSA. This CDR3 reads CASSLVRASGPYEQYF. DNA of the CDR3: TGTGCCAGCAGCTTGGTCCGGGCTAGCGGCCCGTACGAGCAGTACTTC.

There are many counts of this clonotype. V is TRBV27 and J is TRBJ2-7; 12 bases map to TRBD1. V shed 2 bases, J shed 6 bases, and the junction held 8 bases outside the gene matches. Germline V gives CDR1 MNHEY, CDR2 SMNVEV (reference sequence). The CDR3 runs 16 residues. The CDR3 here is CASSLIPGQGASEQYF. The CDR3 region has the DNA TGTGCCAGCAGTTTAATCCCGGGACAGGGGGCGAGCGAGCAGTACTTC.

The chain employs TRBV9 and TRBJ2-7; 7 bases fit TRBD2. V lost 0 bases to trimming and J lost 0 bases; unmatched junction nucleotides: 9. Germline values: CDR1 SGDLS, CDR2 YYNGEE. The CDR3 is made up of 17 amino acids. CDR3: CASSVGGDYRSSYEQYF. CDR3 coding DNA: TGTGCCAGCAGCGTAGGAGGGGACTACCGGAGCTCCTACGAGCAGTACTTC. Full variable domain (outside the CDR3, taken from reference TRBV9 and TRBJ2-7): DSGVTQTPKHLITATGQRVTLRCSPRSGDLSVYWYQQSLDQGLQFLIQYYNGEERAKGNILERFSAQQFPDLHSELNLSSLELGDSALYFCASSVGGDYRSSYEQYFGPGTRLTVT.

This clonotype was counted at least ten times. This chain links TRBV5-1 with TRBJ2-7, with TRBD1 identical over 11 bases. CDR1 and CDR2 (germline): SGHRS, YFSETQ. The CDR3 contains 14 residues. V lost 3 bases and J lost 7; bases outside the gene matches: 6. The CDR3 coding sequence is TGCGCCAGCAGCTCCGGACAGGGGGCGCGGGAGCAGTACTTC. As protein: CASSSGQGAREQYF.